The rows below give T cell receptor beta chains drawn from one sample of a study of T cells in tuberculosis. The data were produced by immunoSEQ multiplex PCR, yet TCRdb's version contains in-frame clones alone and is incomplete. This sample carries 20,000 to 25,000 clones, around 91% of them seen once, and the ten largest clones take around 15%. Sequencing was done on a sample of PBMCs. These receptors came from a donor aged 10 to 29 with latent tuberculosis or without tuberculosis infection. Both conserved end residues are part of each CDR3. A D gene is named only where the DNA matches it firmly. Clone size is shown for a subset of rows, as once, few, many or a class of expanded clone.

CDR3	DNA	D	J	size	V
CATSRSPRADTQYF	TGTGCCACCAGCAGATCCCCCCGTGCAGATACGCAGTATTTT	NA	TRBJ2-3	NA	TRBV15
CASSMTGSTYEQYF	TGTGCCAGCAGTATGACAGGTTCCACCTACGAGCAGTACTTC	NA	TRBJ2-7	NA	TRBV27
CASGQGLGTEAFF	TGCGCCAGCGGACAGGGGTTGGGCACTGAAGCTTTCTTT	TRBD1	TRBJ1-1	NA	TRBV4-1
CASSQVLTGELFF	TGTGCCAGCAGCCAAGTACTGACCGGGGAGCTGTTTTTT	NA	TRBJ2-2	NA	TRBV4-2
CASSYDSQVEKLFF	TGCGCCAGCAGCTATGACAGCCAAGTAGAAAAACTGTTTTTT	NA	TRBJ1-4	NA	TRBV5-1
CASSPSQAGANVLTF	TGTGCCAGCAGCCCCTCTCAGGCCGGGGCCAACGTCCTGACTTTC	NA	TRBJ2-6	NA	TRBV5-4
CASSATGQGSYEQYF	TGTGCCAGCAGCGCAACGGGACAGGGGTCCTACGAGCAGTACTTC	TRBD1	TRBJ2-7	NA	TRBV5-6
CASSPEGQGTPLHF	TGTGCCAGCTCACCAGAGGGACAGGGGACACCCCTCCACTTT	TRBD1	TRBJ1-6	once	TRBV18
CASSPFAPRSAGTSYEQYF	TGTGCCAGCAGCCCTTTCGCCCCCCGATCAGCGGGGACGTCCTACGAGCAGTACTTC	TRBD2	TRBJ2-7	NA	TRBV5-6
CASSFRLAGDTSYEQYF	TGTGCCAGCAGCTTTCGACTAGCGGGAGATACCTCCTACGAGCAGTACTTC	TRBD2	TRBJ2-7	NA	TRBV11-1
CASSLMSNYGYTF	TGTGCCAGCAGCTTAATGAGCAACTATGGCTACACCTTC	NA	TRBJ1-2	NA	TRBV7-2
CASSLAQGYNEQFF	TGCGCCAGCAGCTTGGCACAGGGGTACAATGAGCAGTTCTTC	TRBD1	TRBJ2-1	NA	TRBV5-1
CASSFTGGGSSNQPQHF	TGTGCCAGCAGCTTTACAGGGGGCGGGAGTAGCAATCAGCCCCAGCATTTT	TRBD1	TRBJ1-5	NA	TRBV5-5
CASSLTGQGQSPLHF	TGTGCCAGCAGCTTAACTGGACAGGGCCAATCACCCCTCCACTTT	TRBD1	TRBJ1-6	few	TRBV7-3
CASSLGGARGIYEQYF	TGTGCCAGCAGCTTGGGTGGGGCCCGGGGGATCTACGAGCAGTACTTC	NA	TRBJ2-7	NA	TRBV5-4
CASSSGTSGGHNEQFF	TGTGCCAGCAGCTCCGGGACTAGCGGGGGACACAATGAGCAGTTCTTC	TRBD2	TRBJ2-1	NA	TRBV11-3
CSGGQLTGELFF	TGCAGCGGGGGACAGCTCACCGGGGAGCTGTTTTTT	TRBD1	TRBJ2-2	NA	TRBV29-1
CASSDTARTGYGYTF	TGTGCCAGCAGCGATACAGCACGCACTGGGTATGGCTACACCTTC	NA	TRBJ1-2	NA	TRBV9
CASSAGQRNSYEQYF	TGTGCCAGCAGCGCAGGACAGAGGAACTCCTACGAGCAGTACTTC	NA	TRBJ2-7	NA	TRBV7-2
CASSLTIGAADYQETQYF	TGTGCCAGCAGCTTAACGATCGGAGCGGCGGACTACCAAGAGACCCAGTACTTC	NA	TRBJ2-5	NA	TRBV7-3
CASSLLGQPQHF	TGTGCCAGCTCACTTTTGGGCCAGCCCCAGCATTTT	NA	TRBJ1-5	NA	TRBV18
CASSQDSSLAGETQYF	TGTGCCAGCAGCCAAGATAGTAGCCTAGCTGGTGAGACCCAGTACTTC	NA	TRBJ2-5	once	TRBV4-2
CASRTGNTEAFF	TGTGCCAGCAGGACAGGGAACACTGAAGCTTTCTTT	NA	TRBJ1-1	NA	TRBV27
CASSLGGLNEKLFF	TGTGCCAGCAGCTTAGGGGGACTCAATGAAAAACTGTTTTTT	NA	TRBJ1-4	NA	TRBV7-2
CASSEKGLAGGSSYNEQFF	TGTGCCAGCAGTGAAAAGGGACTAGCGGGGGGGAGCTCCTACAATGAGCAGTTCTTC	TRBD2	TRBJ2-1	NA	TRBV6-1
CASSSSGTQYEQYF	TGTGCCAGCAGCTCCTCCGGGACACAGTACGAGCAGTACTTC	NA	TRBJ2-7	NA	TRBV7-2
CASSQEFRGAKNIQYF	TGCGCCAGCAGCCAAGAGTTCCGAGGGGCCAAAAACATTCAGTACTTC	NA	TRBJ2-4	NA	TRBV4-3
CASSPGQMIYTF	TGTGCCAGCAGCCCGGGACAGATGATATACACCTTC	TRBD1	TRBJ1-2	NA	TRBV2
CASSLWGTGAPQPQHF	TGTGCCAGCAGCTTGTGGGGGACAGGGGCCCCCCAGCCCCAGCATTTT	TRBD1	TRBJ1-5	NA	TRBV5-5
CASSVYPGGPSSYNEQFF	TGTGCCAGCAGCGTGTACCCGGGGGGGCCTAGCTCCTACAATGAGCAGTTCTTC	TRBD2	TRBJ2-1	NA	TRBV9
CASSDQGVGSPLHF	TGTGCCAGCAGTGACCAGGGGGTTGGTTCACCCCTCCACTTT	TRBD1	TRBJ1-6	NA	TRBV6-1
CASSSRYRAAYNEQFF	TGTGCCAGCAGCTCCCGTTACAGGGCGGCCTACAATGAGCAGTTCTTC	NA	TRBJ2-1	NA	TRBV11-2
CASGRGQGNYGYTF	TGTGCCAGCGGTAGAGGACAGGGTAACTATGGCTACACCTTC	TRBD1	TRBJ1-2	NA	TRBV9
CASVGGVSHEQFF	TGTGCCAGCGTAGGGGGGGTATCGCATGAGCAGTTCTTC	NA	TRBJ2-1	NA	TRBV7-6
CASSPPAGIVAFF	TGTGCCAGCAGTCCCCCGGCAGGGATCGTTGCTTTCTTT	NA	TRBJ1-1	NA	TRBV27
CASSLAGAAREQYF	TGTGCCAGCAGTTTAGCAGGGGCCGCCCGCGAGCAGTACTTC	NA	TRBJ2-7	NA	TRBV28
CASSTSQGLTPYEQYF	TGTGCCAGCAGTACCTCACAGGGGTTAACCCCCTACGAGCAGTACTTC	TRBD1	TRBJ2-7	NA	TRBV27
CASSSTDYTEAFF	TGTGCCAGCAGTTCGACAGACTACACTGAAGCTTTCTTT	NA	TRBJ1-1	NA	TRBV6-5
CASSSTSTGVTNEKLFF	TGTGCCAGCAGTTCCACATCTACAGGGGTGACTAATGAAAAACTGTTTTTT	TRBD1	TRBJ1-4	NA	TRBV27
CASSNADSHMGETQYF	TGCGCCAGCAGCAATGCCGACTCCCACATGGGAGAGACCCAGTACTTC	NA	TRBJ2-5	NA	TRBV5-1
CASSYSQTGVETQYF	TGTGCCAGCAGTTACTCCCAGACAGGGGTCGAGACCCAGTACTTC	TRBD1	TRBJ2-5	NA	TRBV6-5
CASSLSESMETQYF	TGTGCCAGCAGTTTATCGGAGAGTATGGAGACCCAGTACTTC	NA	TRBJ2-5	NA	TRBV27
CASSPGSNNEKLFF	TGTGCCAGCTCACCGGGCAGCAATAATGAAAAACTGTTTTTT	NA	TRBJ1-4	NA	TRBV18
CASSFGLSDGDTQYF	TGTGCCAGCAGCTTTGGACTGTCAGACGGAGATACGCAGTATTTT	NA	TRBJ2-3	NA	TRBV7-2
CASSLAGDNNEQFF	TGTGCCAGCAGCCTAGCGGGGGACAACAATGAGCAGTTCTTC	TRBD2	TRBJ2-1	NA	TRBV27
CASSYSSGSSYEQYF	TGTGCCAGCAGTTACTCATCGGGAAGCTCCTACGAGCAGTACTTC	NA	TRBJ2-7	NA	TRBV6-5
CASSVDSSYEQYF	TGTGCCAGCAGCGTAGATAGCTCCTACGAGCAGTACTTC	NA	TRBJ2-7	NA	TRBV9
CASSMSSGLIREQYF	TGTGCCAGTAGTATGTCTAGCGGCCTTATACGAGAGCAGTACTTC	TRBD2	TRBJ2-7	NA	TRBV19
CASSIGQQDTQYF	TGTGCCAGTAGTATAGGACAGCAAGATACGCAGTATTTT	NA	TRBJ2-3	NA	TRBV19
CASSFSGGNYNEQFF	TGCGCCAGCAGCTTTAGCGGGGGGAACTACAATGAGCAGTTCTTC	TRBD2	TRBJ2-1	NA	TRBV5-1
CAWSRGDTNQPQHF	TGTGCCTGGAGTCGAGGGGACACGAATCAGCCCCAGCATTTT	NA	TRBJ1-5	few	TRBV30
CASSPVMGGTYNSPLHF	TGTGCCAGCTCACCAGTCATGGGAGGAACCTATAATTCACCCCTCCACTTT	NA	TRBJ1-6	NA	TRBV18
CASSVGTSGGAETQYF	TGTGCCAGCAGCGTAGGGACTAGCGGGGGGGCAGAGACCCAGTACTTC	TRBD2	TRBJ2-5	NA	TRBV9
CASSPGNNQPQHF	TGTGCCAGCAGTCCCGGGAACAATCAGCCCCAGCATTTT	NA	TRBJ1-5	NA	TRBV2